This TCR beta chain was sequenced in a study of blood T cell repertoires in COVID-19. Study-level information: Italy, Spain and the United States were the sources of the convalescent and acute COVID-19 samples. PBMCs, B-cell-depleted T cells, or T cells were the source of the cDNA or gDNA that made up the material.

As processed by the authors: The assay estimated nucleated cells by amplifying reference gene primers. Clones were sequenced by immunoSEQ multiplex PCR, and TCRdb holds only the in-frame ones, with some missing. Clone size and V and J calls were adopted from that table, with D and trimming inferred from the DNA. The table includes about 130,000 clones, about four fifths detected once. Per germline, CDR1 LNHDA and CDR2 SQIVND (reference sequence). The J segment lost 2 bases and the V segment lost 5 bases, leaving 6 bases of the junction unmatched. The CDR3 spans 15 residues. The sequence was obtained from a woman of 80 years or more with acute or convalescent COVID-19. Material for sequencing was peripheral blood. This chain joins TRBV19 and TRBJ2-3; the match to TRBD1 covers 8 bases. CDR3 DNA sequence: TGTGCCAGTAGTCCATGGACAGGGCCCACAGATACGCAGTATTTT. Its protein product is CASSPWTGPTDTQYF.